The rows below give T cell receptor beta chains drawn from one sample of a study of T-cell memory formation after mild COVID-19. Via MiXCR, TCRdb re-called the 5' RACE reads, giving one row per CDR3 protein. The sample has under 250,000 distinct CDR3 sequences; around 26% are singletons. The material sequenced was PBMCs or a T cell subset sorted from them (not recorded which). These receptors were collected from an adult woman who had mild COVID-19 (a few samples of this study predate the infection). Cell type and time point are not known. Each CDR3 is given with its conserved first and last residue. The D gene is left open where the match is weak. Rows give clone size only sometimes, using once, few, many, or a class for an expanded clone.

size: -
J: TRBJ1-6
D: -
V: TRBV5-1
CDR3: CASSFSSGTANSPLHF
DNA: TGCGCCAGCAGCTTCTCGTCCGGGACCGCCAATTCACCCCTCCACTTT

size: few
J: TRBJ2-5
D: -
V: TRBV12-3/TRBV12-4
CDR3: CASRAGTSPPETQYF
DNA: TGTGCCAGCAGAGCCGGGACATCACCGCCGGAGACCCAGTACTTC

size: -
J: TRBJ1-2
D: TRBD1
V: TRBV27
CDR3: CASSSTGRGGYTF
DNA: TGTGCCAGCAGTTCGACAGGGAGGGGTGGCTACACCTTC

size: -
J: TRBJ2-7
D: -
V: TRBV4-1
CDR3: CASSQGSGLLSYEQYF
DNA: TGCGCCAGCAGCCAAGGTTCAGGGTTGCTATCCTACGAGCAGTACTTC

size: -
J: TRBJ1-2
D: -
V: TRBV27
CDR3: CASSFGRNYGYTF
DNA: TGTGCCAGCAGTTTTGGGCGTAACTATGGCTACACCTTC

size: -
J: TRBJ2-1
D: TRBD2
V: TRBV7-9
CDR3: CASSLDAGVRYNEQFF
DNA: TGTGCCAGCAGCTTAGATGCGGGAGTGCGCTACAATGAGCAGTTCTTC

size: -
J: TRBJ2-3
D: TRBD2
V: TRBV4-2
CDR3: CASNQNPRREATDTQYF
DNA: TGTGCCAGCAACCAAAACCCCCGGCGGGAGGCGACAGATACGCAGTATTTT

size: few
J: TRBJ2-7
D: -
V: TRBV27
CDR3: CASSLSSGSYEQYF
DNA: TGTGCCAGCAGTTTATCGTCAGGTTCCTACGAGCAGTACTTC

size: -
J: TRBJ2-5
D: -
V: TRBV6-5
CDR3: CASSFGRFETQYF
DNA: TGTGCCAGCAGCTTTGGGCGGTTCGAGACCCAGTACTTC

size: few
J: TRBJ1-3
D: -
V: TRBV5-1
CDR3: CASSRDGQSGNTIYF
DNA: TGCGCCAGCAGTCGGGACGGACAATCTGGAAACACCATATATTTT

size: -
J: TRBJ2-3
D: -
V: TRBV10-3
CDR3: CAISESRSWVVTDTQYF
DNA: TGTGCCATCAGTGAGTCACGATCATGGGTAGTCACAGATACGCAGTATTTT

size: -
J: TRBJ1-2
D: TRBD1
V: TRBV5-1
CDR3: CASSHPRQGAFNYGYTF
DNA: TGCGCCAGCAGCCATCCTCGACAGGGGGCATTTAACTATGGCTACACCTTC

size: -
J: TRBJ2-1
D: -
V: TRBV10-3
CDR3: CAIGHGGDNEQFF
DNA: TGTGCCATCGGACACGGAGGGGACAATGAGCAGTTCTTC

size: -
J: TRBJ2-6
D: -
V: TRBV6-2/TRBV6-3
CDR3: CAADLPGANVLTF
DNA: TGTGCCGCCGACCTCCCTGGGGCCAACGTCCTGACTTTC

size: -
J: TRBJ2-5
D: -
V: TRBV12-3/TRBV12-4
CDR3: CASSLGPRRAQYF
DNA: TGTGCCAGCAGTTTAGGACCCCGCCGGGCCCAGTACTTC

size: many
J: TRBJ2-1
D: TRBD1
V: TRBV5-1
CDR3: CASSLTTGVGNEQFF
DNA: TGCGCCAGCAGCTTGACGACAGGGGTGGGCAATGAGCAGTTCTTC

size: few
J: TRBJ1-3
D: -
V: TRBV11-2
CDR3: CASSPLSSGNTIYF
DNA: TGTGCCAGCAGTCCGCTTAGCTCTGGAAACACCATATATTTT

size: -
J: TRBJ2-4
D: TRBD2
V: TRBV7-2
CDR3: CASSLVSLAGGYKNIQCF
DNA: TGTGCCAGCAGCTTAGTGAGCCTAGCGGGGGGTTACAAAAACATTCAGTGCTTC

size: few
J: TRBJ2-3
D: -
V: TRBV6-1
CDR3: CASSDPPGLPVTQYF
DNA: TGTGCCAGCAGTGACCCCCCAGGACTCCCGGTTACGCAGTATTTT

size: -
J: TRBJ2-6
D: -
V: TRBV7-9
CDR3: CASSSYWTGDSGANVLTF
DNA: TGTGCCAGCAGCTCCTATTGGACGGGAGACTCTGGGGCCAACGTCCTGACTTTC

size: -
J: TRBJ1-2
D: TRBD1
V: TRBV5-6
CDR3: CASSFGTGYPNYGYTF
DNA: TGTGCCAGCAGCTTCGGGACAGGGTATCCTAACTATGGCTACACCTTC

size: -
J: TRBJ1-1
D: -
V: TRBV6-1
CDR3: CASSEMMRDTEAFF
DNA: TGTGCCAGCAGTGAAATGATGAGGGACACTGAAGCTTTCTTT

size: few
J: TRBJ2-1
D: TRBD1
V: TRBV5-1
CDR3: CASSLGQGDLKNEQFF
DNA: TGCGCCAGCAGCTTGGGACAGGGTGACCTCAAAAATGAGCAGTTCTTC

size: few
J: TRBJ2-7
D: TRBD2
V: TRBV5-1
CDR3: CASSLAREGEQYF
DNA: TGCGCCAGCAGCTTGGCCAGGGAGGGCGAGCAGTACTTC

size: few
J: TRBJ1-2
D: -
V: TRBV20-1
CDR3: CSAAWEGPNYGYTF
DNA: TGCAGTGCTGCTTGGGAGGGTCCCAACTATGGCTACACCTTC

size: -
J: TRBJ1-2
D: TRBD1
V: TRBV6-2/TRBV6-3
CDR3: CASRKQGVNGYTF
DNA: TGTGCCAGCAGAAAGCAGGGGGTGAACGGCTACACCTTC

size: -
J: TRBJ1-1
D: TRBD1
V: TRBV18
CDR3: CASSLRGLSRARDTEAFF
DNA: TGTGCCAGCTCACTCAGGGGGCTTTCGAGGGCGCGGGACACTGAAGCTTTCTTT

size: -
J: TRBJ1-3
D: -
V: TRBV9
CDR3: CASSAKSSGNTIYF
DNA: TGTGCCAGCAGCGCCAAATCATCTGGAAACACCATATATTTT

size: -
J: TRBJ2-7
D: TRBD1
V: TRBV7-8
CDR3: CASSLSLGQFAYEQYF
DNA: TGTGCCAGCAGCTTAAGCCTGGGACAGTTTGCCTACGAGCAGTACTTC

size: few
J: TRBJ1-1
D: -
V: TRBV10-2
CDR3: CASSPWSVTEAFF
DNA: TGCGCCAGCAGTCCTTGGTCAGTCACTGAAGCTTTCTTT

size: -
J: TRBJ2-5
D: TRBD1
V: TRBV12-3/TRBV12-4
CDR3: CASSPIQGAGETQYF
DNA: TGTGCCAGCAGTCCGATCCAGGGGGCGGGTGAGACCCAGTACTTC

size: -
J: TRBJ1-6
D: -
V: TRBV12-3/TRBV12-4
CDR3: CASMKVSSYNSPLHF
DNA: TGTGCCAGCATGAAAGTGAGCTCCTATAATTCACCCCTCCACTTT

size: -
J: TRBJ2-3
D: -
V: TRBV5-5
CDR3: CASSLEPGADTQYF
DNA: TGTGCCAGCAGCTTGGAGCCGGGCGCAGATACGCAGTATTTT

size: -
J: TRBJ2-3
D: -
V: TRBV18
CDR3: CASSPNRADTQYF
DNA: TGTGCCAGCTCACCTAATCGGGCAGATACGCAGTATTTT

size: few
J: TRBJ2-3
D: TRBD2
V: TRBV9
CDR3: CASNPGLAGFTDTQYF
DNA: TGTGCCAGCAACCCGGGACTAGCGGGATTTACAGATACGCAGTATTTT

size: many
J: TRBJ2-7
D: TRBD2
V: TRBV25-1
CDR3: CASSGERDSSSYEQYF
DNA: TGTGCCAGCAGTGGGGAGCGGGACTCAAGCTCCTACGAGCAGTACTTC

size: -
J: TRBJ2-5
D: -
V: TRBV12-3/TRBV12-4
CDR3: CASSSGHSGTQYF
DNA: TGTGCCAGCAGCTCGGGACATTCGGGGACCCAGTACTTC

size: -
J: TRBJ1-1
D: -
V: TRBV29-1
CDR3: CSVEQGVGTEAFF
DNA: TGCAGCGTTGAGCAGGGCGTGGGCACTGAAGCTTTCTTT

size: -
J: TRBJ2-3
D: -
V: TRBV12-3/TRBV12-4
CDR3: CASSFYRETQYF
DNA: TGTGCCAGCAGTTTCTATAGGGAAACGCAGTATTTT

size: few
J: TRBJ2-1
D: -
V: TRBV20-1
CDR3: CSAPNYNEQFF
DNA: TGCAGTGCTCCCAACTACAATGAGCAGTTCTTC

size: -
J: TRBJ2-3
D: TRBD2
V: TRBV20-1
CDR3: CSAILDRSSSGKGYTDTQYF
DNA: TGCAGTGCTATACTAGACAGATCAAGTAGCGGGAAGGGGTACACAGATACGCAGTATTTT

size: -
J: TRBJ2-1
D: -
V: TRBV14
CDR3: CASSQVRLGEQFF
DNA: TGTGCCAGCAGCCAAGTCAGACTCGGTGAGCAGTTCTTC

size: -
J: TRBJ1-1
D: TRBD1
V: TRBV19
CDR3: CASSAGQLMNTEAFF
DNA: TGTGCCAGTAGTGCGGGACAGTTGATGAACACTGAAGCTTTCTTT